This entry is about one TCR beta chain. This record comes from a study of OX40 agonist ivuxolimab in advanced cancers. The wider study: Mean age approximately 59 years, range about 20 to 85; approximately 83% male.

The sampling schedule covered blood at baseline, cycle 4 day 1, and cycle 7 day 1. Assay: immunoSEQ multiplex PCR; the TCRdb copy retains only in-frame clones and omits some. The sample yields just under 100,000 clones, 94% seen once. Between the trimmed V and J ends, which lost 6 bases and 0 bases, there was a span of 12 bases. Germline values: CDR1 MRHNA, CDR2 SNTAGT. The CDR3 is 15 amino acids. This sequence originates from an adult with an advanced solid tumor such as melanoma, head and neck, liver or kidney cancer. The material sequenced was CD4+ or CD8+ T cells sorted from blood, taken in a trial of the OX40 agonist ivuxolimab. The chain recombines TRBV6-4 with TRBJ2-1; D gene uncertain. Written as DNA, the CDR3 is TGTGCCAGCAGCTTGAGCTCTGGCTCCTACAATGAGCAGTTCTTC. It encodes CASSLSSGSYNEQFF.